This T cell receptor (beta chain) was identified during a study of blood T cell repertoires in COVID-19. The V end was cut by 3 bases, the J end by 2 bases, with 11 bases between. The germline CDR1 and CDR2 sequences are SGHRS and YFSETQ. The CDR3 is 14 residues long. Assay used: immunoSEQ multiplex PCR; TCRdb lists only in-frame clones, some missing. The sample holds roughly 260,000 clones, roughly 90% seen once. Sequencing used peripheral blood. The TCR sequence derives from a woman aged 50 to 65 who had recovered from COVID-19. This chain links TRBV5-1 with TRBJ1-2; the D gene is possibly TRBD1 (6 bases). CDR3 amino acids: CASSSQGINYGYTF. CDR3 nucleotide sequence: TGCGCCAGCAGCTCCCAGGGGATCAACTATGGCTACACCTTC.